Below, 19 T cell receptor beta chains from the same sample are listed, as sequenced in a study of T cell changes during pregnancy in multiple sclerosis. TCRdb keeps only in-frame clones here, not all; method: immunoSEQ multiplex PCR. The table shows tens of thousands of clones, with 85% to 95% occurring only once. This specimen consisted of peripheral blood, obtained in the third trimester of pregnancy. Source of these receptors: a female donor in good health, enrolled as a control in a pregnancy study.

This chain uses TRBV27 with TRBJ2-7; maybe TRBD2 (6 bases). V shed 4 bases and J shed 0 bases, with 13 bases lying between them. Germline CDR1 MNHEY, CDR2 SMNVEV (reference sequence). The CDR3 spans 15 residues. CDR3 region: CASSSGTPSSYEQYF. CDR3 DNA sequence: TGTGCCAGCAGTTCCGGGACTCCCAGCTCCTACGAGCAGTACTTC.

V usage is TRBV30 and J usage is TRBJ2-1; D call uncertain. The V gene lost 3 bases and the J gene lost 8 bases, with 14 bases spanning the gap. The germline V gene encodes CDR1 GTSNPN and CDR2 SVGIG (reference sequence). The CDR3 covers 13 residues. CDR3 protein: CAWSKHQSHEQFF. In DNA form, the CDR3 reads TGTGCCTGGAGCAAGCACCAATCCCATGAGCAGTTCTTC.

The chain uses TRBV28 and TRBJ1-5; 9 bases agree with TRBD1. The germline V gene has CDR1 MDHEN and CDR2 SYDVKM. This CDR3 has 17 residues. Unmatched junction bases numbered 11, after V lost 4 bases and J lost 4 bases. The CDR3 protein is CASSSRDRDYQNQPQHF. CDR3 coding DNA: TGTGCCAGCAGTTCCCGGGACAGGGATTACCAGAATCAGCCCCAGCATTTT.

The chain's CDR3 is CASSKTSGQKGLSEQYF. In DNA form, the CDR3 reads TGTGCCAGCAGTAAAACTAGCGGTCAAAAAGGTCTCAGCGAGCAGTACTTC. The chain joins TRBV5-5 to TRBJ2-7, with TRBD2 matching over 8 bases. CDR1 and CDR2 from the germline V gene are SGHKS and YYEKEE (reference sequence). The CDR3 covers 17 residues. V lost 5 bases and J lost 6; bases outside the gene matches: 19.

This clone was detected once. The chain uses TRBV10-1 and TRBJ2-5, with D unclear. Germline values: CDR1 WNHNN, CDR2 SYGVQD (reference sequence). The CDR3 totals 11 residues. V was trimmed by 8 bases and J by 2 bases, leaving 6 bases between them. CDR3 nucleotides: TGCGCCAGCCGAGTTCAAGAGACCCAGTACTTC. Protein: CASRVQETQYF.

There are a few counts of this clone. The chain is built from TRBV7-6 and TRBJ2-5; D may be TRBD2 (6 bases). There are 13 residues in the CDR3. The V end was cut by 1 base, the J end by 5 bases, with 8 bases between. Germline loops: CDR1 SGHVS, CDR2 FNYEAQ. The chain's CDR3 is CASSLGSGETQYF. Written as DNA, the CDR3 is TGTGCCAGCAGCTTAGGAAGCGGGGAGACCCAGTACTTC.

The V and J genes are TRBV10-3 and TRBJ1-2; no firm D call. Trimming removed 6 bases from V and 2 bases from J, with 10 bases in between. The CDR3 runs 13 residues. Per the germline V gene, CDR1 is ENHRY and CDR2 is SYGVKD. The CDR3 nucleotides are TGTGCCATCAGCGCGGAGGGAAACTATGGCTACACCTTC. It translates to CAISAEGNYGYTF.

This clone was seen a single time. CDR3 DNA sequence: TGTGCCAGCAGTCTACGAGAAGGGGGTGAAAAACTGTTTTTT. It is translated as CASSLREGGEKLFF. The V and J genes are TRBV25-1 and TRBJ1-4, with D maybe TRBD1 (6 bases). Trimming took off 5 bases at V and 7 bases at J, with 14 bases between the two ends. The CDR3 consists of 14 residues. The germline V gene encodes CDR1 MGHDK and CDR2 SYGVNS.

The J gene is TRBJ1-3, the V gene TRBV27, with TRBD1 identical over 10 bases. Germline CDR1 is MNHEY and CDR2 is SMNVEV (reference sequence). The CDR3 length is 17 residues. V shed 4 bases and J 2 bases; nucleotides not matched to a gene: 8. Here the CDR3 DNA reads TGTGCCAGCAGTTCCAACCGGGACAGGGGAACTGGAAACACCATATATTTT. This gives the protein CASSSNRDRGTGNTIYF.

This clone showed up just once. The chain has TRBV6-5 and TRBJ2-7; 10 bases line up with TRBD2. V trimming: 7 bases; J trimming: 2 bases; junction bases outside the gene matches: 8. The V gene's germline CDR1 is MNHEY and CDR2 SVGAGI. CDR3 length equals 15 residues. CDR3 DNA sequence: TGTGCCAGCACCGCCACTAGCGGGGCGACCTACGAGCAGTACTTC. This translates into CASTATSGATYEQYF.

The V and J genes are TRBV5-4 and TRBJ1-2; 8 positions match TRBD1. The CDR3 sequence is 16 residues long. Germline V gives CDR1 SGHNT, CDR2 YYREEE (reference sequence). V dropped 1 base and J dropped 2; count of bases not matched to a gene: 7. Here the CDR3 reads CASSLRTGTGNYGYTF. CDR3 DNA sequence: TGTGCCAGCAGCTTGCGAACCGGGACAGGCAACTATGGCTACACCTTC.

This chain joins TRBV28 and TRBJ1-1; TRBD1 might be the D (6 bases). This CDR3 is built from 12 residues. The ends were cut back, 3 bases at V and 10 bases at J, with 12 bases in the middle. Germline assignment: CDR1 MDHEN and CDR2 SYDVKM. The CDR3 is CASSFGGKAAFF. The CDR3, as DNA: TGTGCCAGCAGTTTTGGGGGCAAGGCAGCTTTCTTT. The whole variable domain, remainder taken from reference TRBV28 and TRBJ1-1, is DVKVTQSSRYLVKRTGEKVFLECVQDMDHENMFWYRQDPGLGLRLIYFSYDVKMKEKGDIPEGYSVSREKKERFSLILESASTNQTSMYLCASSFGGKAAFFGQGTRLTVV.

Concerning this clone itself: One end of the junction varies from germline; a read error may be responsible. The rearrangement joins TRBV18 to TRBJ2-1; 8 bases fit TRBD2. Per the germline V gene, CDR1 is KGHSH and CDR2 is LQKENI. CDR3 length equals 17 residues. CDR3 sequence (DNA): TGTGCCAGCTCCCCACCCAGCTACGGGACTAGGGACGGGGAGCAGTTCTTC. Translated: CASSPPSYGTRDGEQFF.

The J gene is TRBJ2-7, the V gene TRBV27, with D maybe TRBD1 (6 bases). The germline V gene has CDR1 MNHEY and CDR2 SMNVEV (reference sequence). Trimming took 5 bases from V and 7 from J, leaving 12 bases between them. CDR3 length equals 12 residues. This chain's CDR3 is CASSVGALEQYF. Here the CDR3 DNA reads TGTGCCAGCAGTGTGGGGGCGTTAGAGCAGTACTTC.

V gene TRBV30 combines with J gene TRBJ1-1, with unresolved D. The germline gives CDR1 GTSNPN, CDR2 SVGIG (reference sequence). This CDR3 is built from 13 residues. V lost 3 bases and J 1 base, leaving 9 bases between the germline ends. CDR3 amino acids: CAWSASGNTEAFF. The CDR3 nucleotides read TGTGCCTGGAGCGCCTCGGGGAACACTGAAGCTTTCTTT.

The J gene is TRBJ2-1, the V gene TRBV9; 8 bases agree with TRBD2. The CDR3 totals 18 residues. The V gene end was trimmed by 3 bases and the J gene end by 1 base; junction bases not matched to a gene: 12. In germline, CDR1 is SGDLS, CDR2 YYNGEE. The CDR3 reads CASSGGPNTSGSYNEQFF. CDR3 DNA: TGTGCCAGCAGCGGAGGCCCCAACACTAGCGGTTCCTACAATGAGCAGTTCTTC.

The chain carries TRBV7-2 and TRBJ2-2; 7 nucleotides agree with TRBD2. The trim removed 1 base at V and 8 bases at J, leaving 13 bases unmatched. The CDR3 totals 17 residues. The V gene's germline CDR1 is SGHTA and CDR2 FQGNSA. This CDR3 reads CASSLEWRERGIGELFF. The CDR3 nucleotides are TGTGCCAGCAGCTTAGAATGGCGGGAGAGGGGTATTGGGGAGCTGTTTTTT.

The rearrangement links TRBV6-6 to TRBJ1-3, with 9 bases identical to TRBD1. CDR1 MNHNY and CDR2 SVGAGI come from the germline V gene (reference sequence). V lost 7 bases and J lost 4; bases outside the gene matches: 8. This CDR3 is built from 15 residues. CDR3 sequence reads: CASKQQGARGNTIYF. The CDR3 region has the DNA TGTGCCAGCAAGCAACAGGGGGCGCGGGGAAACACCATATATTTT.

The gene calls are TRBV7-3 and TRBJ2-7; weak D call: TRBD2 (5 bases). The CDR3 runs to 13 residues. The V gene lost 4 bases and the J gene lost 5 bases, with 12 bases spanning the gap. Germline CDR1 is SGHTA and CDR2 is FQGTGA. Here the CDR3 DNA reads TGTGCCAGCAGCTACTCAGGACTTGACGAGCAGTACTTC. Protein: CASSYSGLDEQYF.